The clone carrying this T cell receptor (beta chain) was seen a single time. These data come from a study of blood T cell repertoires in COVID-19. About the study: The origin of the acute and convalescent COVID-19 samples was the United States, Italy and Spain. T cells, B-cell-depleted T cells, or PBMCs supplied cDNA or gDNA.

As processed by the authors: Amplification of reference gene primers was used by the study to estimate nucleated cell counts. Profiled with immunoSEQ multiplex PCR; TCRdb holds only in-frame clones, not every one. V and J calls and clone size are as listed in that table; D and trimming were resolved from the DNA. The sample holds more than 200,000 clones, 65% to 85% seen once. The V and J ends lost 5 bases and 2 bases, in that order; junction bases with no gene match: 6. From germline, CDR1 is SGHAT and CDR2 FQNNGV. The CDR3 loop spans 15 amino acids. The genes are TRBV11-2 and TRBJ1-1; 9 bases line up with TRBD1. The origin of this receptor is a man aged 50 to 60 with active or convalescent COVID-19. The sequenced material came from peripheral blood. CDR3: CASSPGQGLNTEAFF. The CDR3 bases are TGTGCCAGCAGCCCCGGACAGGGGTTAAACACTGAAGCTTTCTTT.